The 2 T cell receptor beta chains presented below share a single source sample, sequenced in a study of shared clonotypes between healthy human individuals. TCRdb's table, derived via immunoSEQ multiplex PCR, lists solely in-frame clones and lacks some. The table has under 1 million clones, 90% to 98% seen once. Terminally differentiated effector memory CD45RA+ cells were excluded from the naive CD8 cells, which were CD45RO-negative and positively selected for CCR7. Sequenced: naive CD8+ T cells sorted from blood. The source is a man aged 25 to 45 in good health.

For this clone: Sequence at one end of the junction differs from germline and may be a read error. The chain has TRBV7-7 and TRBJ1-1; no clear D gene. Germline values: CDR1 SSHAT, CDR2 FNYEAQ (reference sequence). There are 13 residues in the CDR3. The CDR3 loop reads CASSLGPQTEAFF. The CDR3 DNA reads as TGTGCTAGCAGCCTGGGCCCCCAAACTGAAGCTTTCTTT.

The chain has TRBV27 and TRBJ2-3; D ambiguous. CDR3 length: 13 residues. Germline CDR1 reads MNHEY; CDR2 reads SMNVEV (reference sequence). V was trimmed by 7 bases and J by 5 bases, leaving 13 bases between them. For the CDR3, the DNA is TGTGCCAGCACCGTAAACCCAGGAGATACGCAGTATTTT. Residues: CASTVNPGDTQYF.